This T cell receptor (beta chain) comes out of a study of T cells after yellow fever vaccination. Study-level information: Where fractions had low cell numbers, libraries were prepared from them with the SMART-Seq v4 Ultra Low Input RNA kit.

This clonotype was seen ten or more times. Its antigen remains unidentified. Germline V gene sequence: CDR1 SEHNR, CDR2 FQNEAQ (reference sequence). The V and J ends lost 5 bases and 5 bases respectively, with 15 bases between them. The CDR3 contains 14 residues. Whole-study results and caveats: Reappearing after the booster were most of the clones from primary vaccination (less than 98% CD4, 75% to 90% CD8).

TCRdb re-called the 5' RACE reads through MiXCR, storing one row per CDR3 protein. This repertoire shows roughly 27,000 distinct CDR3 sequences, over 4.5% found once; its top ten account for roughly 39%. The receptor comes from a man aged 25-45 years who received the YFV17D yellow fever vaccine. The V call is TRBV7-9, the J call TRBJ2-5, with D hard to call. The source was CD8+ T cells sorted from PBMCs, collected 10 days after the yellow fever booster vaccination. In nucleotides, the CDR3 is TGTGCCAGCAGCCATGGTCCGTATGGGGAGACCCAGTACTTC. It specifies CASSHGPYGETQYF.